A single sample gave rise to the 20 T cell receptor beta chains below, sequenced in a study of identical twins. TCRdb called the 5' RACE reads again in MiXCR, with one record for every CDR3 protein. The table records 700,000 or so distinct CDR3 sequences, around 8.6% of them present only once. These sequences were also reported in another study, on yellow fever vaccine responses in identical twins.

Sequencing was carried out using PBMCs. These receptors originate from a young woman in good health.

This clonotype was detected only a few times. This chain joins TRBV3-1 and TRBJ2-2, with no clear D. In germline, CDR1 is LGHDT, CDR2 YNNKEL (reference sequence). The germline V and J ends were trimmed by 1 base and 7 bases, with 16 bases remaining between them. CDR3 length: 16 amino acids. The CDR3 loop reads CASSQGARRGFGELFF. The CDR3 DNA reads as TGTGCCAGCAGCCAAGGGGCCCGCCGAGGTTTCGGGGAGCTGTTTTTT.

The chain links TRBV29-1 to TRBJ2-1; D is unclear. The V end was cut by 6 bases, the J end by 3 bases, with 9 bases between. Germline V gives CDR1 SQVTM, CDR2 ANQGSEA. CDR3 length: 12 amino acids. This CDR3 reads CSVVNNYNEQFF. Here the CDR3 DNA reads TGCAGCGTGGTGAACAACTACAATGAGCAGTTCTTC.

The V call is TRBV6-1, the J call TRBJ2-5; 9 positions match TRBD1. The CDR3 has 14 residues. Trimming removed 6 bases from V and 1 base from J; junction bases left unmatched: 3. CDR1 and CDR2 (germline): MNHNS, SASEGT. The CDR3 protein is CASRVTGGQETQYF. CDR3 DNA: TGTGCCAGCAGAGTGACAGGGGGCCAAGAGACCCAGTACTTC.

The rearrangement links TRBV11-1 to TRBJ2-1; 11 nucleotides agree with TRBD2. The J segment lost 3 bases and the V segment lost 0 bases, leaving 13 bases of the junction unmatched. Germline V CDR1 and CDR2: SGHAT, FQDESV (reference sequence). This CDR3 contains 20 residues. CDR3 coding DNA: TGTGCCAGCAGCTTAGCCCAAGGACTAGCGGGTCTAGGGCACTACAATGAGCAGTTCTTC. This codes for CASSLAQGLAGLGHYNEQFF.

This clonotype was recorded at least ten times. The rearrangement joins TRBV12-3 or TRBV12-4 to TRBJ2-1; D is ambiguous. This CDR3 is 11 amino acids long. The V end lost 10 bases, the J end lost 6 bases, and 10 bases lay between the germline ends. The CDR3, as DNA: TGTGCCATCAAGAGGTTCAATGAGCAGTTCTTC. It yields the protein CAIKRFNEQFF.

The sample holds a few counts of this clonotype. CDR3 residues: CATSSLTVSSYEQYF. In nucleotides, the CDR3 is TGTGCCACCAGCAGTTTGACAGTGAGCTCCTACGAGCAGTACTTC. This chain links TRBV15 with TRBJ2-7, with D perhaps matching TRBD1 (5 bases). From germline, CDR1 is LNHNV and CDR2 YYDKDF (reference sequence). This CDR3 comprises 15 residues. The V end lost 3 bases, the J end lost 0 bases, and 12 bases lay between the germline ends.

The chain combines TRBV3-1 with TRBJ2-1; D possibly matches TRBD1 or TRBD2 (5 bases each). The CDR3 consists of 16 residues. From germline, CDR1 is LGHDT and CDR2 YNNKEL (reference sequence). Trimming removed 0 bases at V and 4 bases at J, with 13 bases between. The CDR3 region has the DNA TGTGCCAGCAGCCAAGACTCTGCGTGGGGGTACAATGAGCAGTTCTTC. Its protein is CASSQDSAWGYNEQFF.

This clonotype came up a few times. This rearrangement joins TRBV19 to TRBJ2-1; 7 bases map to TRBD2. From germline, CDR1 is LNHDA and CDR2 SQIVND (reference sequence). V was clipped by 2 bases and J by 5 bases; unmatched bases: 3. CDR3 size: 14 residues. CDR3 in amino acids: CASSINGGNNEQFF. The CDR3 nucleotides read TGTGCCAGTAGTATAAACGGGGGGAACAATGAGCAGTTCTTC.

This clonotype was counted ten times or more. V gene TRBV7-9 combines with J gene TRBJ1-1, with 8 bases identical to TRBD1. The junction had 13 bases not matched to a gene; V was cut back by 7 bases and J by 3 bases. The germline CDR1 and CDR2 sequences are SEHNR and FQNEAQ (reference sequence). The length of the CDR3 is 16 residues. The CDR3 loop reads CASMPLDRAADTEAFF. The CDR3 DNA sequence: TGTGCCAGCATGCCTTTGGACAGGGCGGCGGACACTGAAGCTTTCTTT.

This clonotype was seen only a few times. V usage is TRBV19 and J usage is TRBJ1-1; TRBD1 matches 7 bases. The CDR3 sequence is 17 residues long. The J segment lost 4 bases and the V segment lost 6 bases, leaving 17 bases of the junction unmatched. Germline V CDR1 and CDR2: LNHDA, SQIVND (reference sequence). The CDR3 coding sequence is TGTGCCAGTAGGCCTGCTACTAATCCGGGACAGCCCACTGAAGCTTTCTTT. This codes for CASRPATNPGQPTEAFF. Drawing the rest from reference TRBV19 and TRBJ1-1, the complete variable domain is DGGITQSPKYLFRKEGQNVTLSCEQNLNHDAMYWYRQDPGQGLRLIYYSQIVNDFQKGDIAEGYSVSREKKESFPLTVTSAQKNPTAFYLCASRPATNPGQPTEAFFGQGTRLTVV.

The chain uses TRBV11-2 and TRBJ2-2; the match to TRBD2 covers 12 bases. The CDR3 has 19 residues. The junction had 11 bases not matched to a gene; V was cut back by 1 base and J by 5 bases. The germline V gene has CDR1 SGHAT and CDR2 FQNNGV. The CDR3 coding sequence is TGTGCCAGCAGCTTAGTGGCTAGCGGGGGGGCCCTTGGTACCGGGGAGCTGTTTTTT. Its protein product is CASSLVASGGALGTGELFF.

Only a few counts were recorded for this clonotype. The chain joins TRBV19 to TRBJ2-5, with TRBD1 as a possible D gene (7 bases). CDR1 is LNHDA, CDR2 SQIVND, per germline (reference sequence). V lost 3 bases and J lost 1, with 12 bases in between. CDR3 length: 15 residues. The CDR3 is CASSMRGQIQETQYF. The CDR3 DNA is TGTGCCAGTAGTATGCGGGGACAGATCCAAGAGACCCAGTACTTC.

As DNA, the CDR3 is TGCGCCAGCAGCAAACCTGGGACAGCCTACGAGCAGTACTTC. It yields the protein CASSKPGTAYEQYF. The chain is built from TRBV4-1 and TRBJ2-7, with 7 bases fitting TRBD1. Germline CDR1 MGHRA, CDR2 YSYEKL. The CDR3 is made up of 14 amino acids. The V and J ends lost 5 bases and 2 bases, in that order; junction bases with no gene match: 6.

The chain combines TRBV20-1 with TRBJ2-1, with D perhaps TRBD1 or TRBD2 (7 bases each). Germline CDR1 DFQATT, CDR2 SNEGSKA (reference sequence). The CDR3 loop spans 15 amino acids. Deletions cut 2 bases from V and 6 bases from J, with 17 bases between. CDR3 sequence (DNA): TGCAGTGCTAGACTTCGACAGGGAGGGGGCAATGAGCAGTTCTTC. Its translation: CSARLRQGGGNEQFF.

The V and J genes are TRBV7-2 and TRBJ2-3, with D maybe TRBD2 (6 bases). V was clipped by 2 bases and J by 5 bases, with 8 bases between them. Germline V gene data show CDR1 as SGHTA and CDR2 as FQGNSA. There are 13 residues in the CDR3. CDR3 residues: CASSLWEEDTQYF. The CDR3 DNA reads TGTGCCAGCAGCTTATGGGAGGAAGATACGCAGTATTTT. The full variable domain, rest sourced from reference TRBV7-2 and TRBJ2-3, is GAGVSQSPSNKVTEKGKDVELRCDPISGHTALYWYRQSLGQGLEFLIYFQGNSAPDKSGLPSDRFSAERTGGSVSTLTIQRTQQEDSAVYLCASSLWEEDTQYFGPGTRLTVL.

The rearrangement joins TRBV20-1 to TRBJ2-1, with TRBD1 identical over 10 bases. J lost 8 bases, V lost 6 bases, and 7 bases had no gene match. Germline CDR1 and CDR2: DFQATT and SNEGSKA (reference sequence). There are 13 residues in the CDR3. This CDR3 reads CSAPGQGLDEQFF. The CDR3 DNA reads as TGCAGTGCCCCGGGACAGGGGTTAGATGAGCAGTTCTTC.

This clonotype was seen at least ten times. The gene calls are TRBV6-5 and TRBJ1-5, with D maybe TRBD1 (5 bases). V was clipped by 4 bases and J by 6 bases, with 7 bases between them. This CDR3 spans 12 amino acids. The germline V gene encodes CDR1 MNHEY and CDR2 SVGAGI. The CDR3 nucleotides read TGTGCCAGCAGTTCCAGGGCTCAGCCCCAGCATTTT. Its translation is CASSSRAQPQHF.

This chain links TRBV2 with TRBJ2-7; D call uncertain. V shed 11 bases and J shed 0 bases, with 17 bases lying between them. The CDR3 has 14 residues. Germline V gene lookup returns CDR1 SNHLY and CDR2 FYNNEI. CDR3 sequence: CARGGPESSYEQYF. Here the CDR3 DNA reads TGTGCCCGTGGTGGCCCCGAGAGCTCCTACGAGCAGTACTTC.

CDR3 nucleotide sequence: TGTGCCAGCAGCCAAGCGGAGGGACTAGCGGGTATCCACAATGAGCAGTTCTTC. This encodes CASSQAEGLAGIHNEQFF. The chain couples TRBV3-1 to TRBJ2-1, with 12 nucleotides matching TRBD2. Trimming cost V 1 base and J 5 bases; bases outside gene matches: 9. This CDR3 spans 18 amino acids. The germline gives CDR1 LGHDT, CDR2 YNNKEL (reference sequence).

The chain has TRBV2 and TRBJ2-4; the D is unclear. This CDR3 is built from 11 residues. Per the germline V gene, CDR1 is SNHLY and CDR2 is FYNNEI. The V gene lost 8 bases and the J gene lost 7 bases, with 9 bases spanning the gap. CDR3 protein: CASRLGNIQYF. CDR3 DNA: TGTGCCAGCCGGCTAGGGAACATTCAGTACTTC.